These 5 T cell receptor beta chains were all obtained from the same sample, sequenced in a study of T-cell memory formation after mild COVID-19. One entry per CDR3 protein results from TCRdb running MiXCR on the 5' RACE reads. The sample consists of 550,000 to 700,000 distinct CDR3 sequences, approximately 19% of them appearing once. The sequencing input was PBMCs or a T cell subset sorted from them (not recorded which). All receptors come from an adult woman who had mild COVID-19 (a few samples of this study predate the infection). Cell type and time point are not known.

The chain recombines TRBV29-1 with TRBJ2-5, with D possibly TRBD1 on 5 matching bases. The length of the CDR3 is 13 residues. V was clipped by 6 bases and J by 2 bases, with 13 bases between them. Germline loops: CDR1 SQVTM, CDR2 ANQGSEA. This CDR3 reads CSVRQQVQETQYF. In DNA form, the CDR3 reads TGCAGCGTGCGACAGCAAGTTCAAGAGACCCAGTACTTC.

This clonotype was counted a few times. The rearrangement uses TRBV7-9 and TRBJ1-1, with unresolved D. V shed 4 bases and J shed 1 base, with 13 bases lying between them. Germline V gene data show CDR1 as SEHNR and CDR2 as FQNEAQ (reference sequence). The CDR3 contains 15 residues. The CDR3 is CASSSKESENTEAFF. CDR3 nucleotides: TGTGCCAGCAGCTCAAAGGAATCAGAGAACACTGAAGCTTTCTTT.

This chain uses TRBV27 with TRBJ2-5; D ambiguous. The germline CDR1 and CDR2 sequences are MNHEY and SMNVEV (reference sequence). The V end lost 5 bases, the J end lost 4 bases, and 14 bases lay between the germline ends. The CDR3 contains 14 residues. CDR3: CASSRLGYGETQYF. The DNA for the CDR3 is TGTGCCAGCAGTCGGTTGGGGTATGGAGAGACCCAGTACTTC.

This clonotype was recorded a few times. This rearrangement joins TRBV6-4 to TRBJ1-6; TRBD1 is a possible D gene (5 bases). CDR1 and CDR2 (germline): MRHNA, SNTAGT. The V gene lost 6 bases and the J gene lost 7 bases, with 16 bases spanning the gap. This CDR3 comprises 15 residues. The CDR3 region has the DNA TGTGCCAGCAGCAATGGGGGGGTTCCCAATTCACCCCTCCACTTT. Protein: CASSNGGVPNSPLHF.

The table lists this clonotype with a few counts. Here the CDR3 reads CASIRPPLQGSPNAFF. CDR3 in DNA: TGTGCCAGCATTCGGCCACCATTACAGGGTTCACCTAACGCTTTCTTT. The rearrangement uses TRBV2 and TRBJ1-1; D may be TRBD1 (6 bases). Germline lookup yields CDR1 SNHLY and CDR2 FYNNEI. The CDR3 loop spans 16 amino acids. V dropped 7 bases and J dropped 11 bases, with 29 bases sitting between them. Filled out from reference TRBV2 and TRBJ1-1, the complete variable domain reads EPEVTQTPSHQVTQMGQEVILRCVPISNHLYFYWYRQILGQKVEFLVSFYNNEISEKSEIFDDQFSVERPDGSNFTLKIRSTKLEDSAMYFCASIRPPLQGSPNAFFGQGTRLTVV.